Below, 28 T cell receptor beta chains from the same sample are listed, as sequenced in a study of shared clonotypes between healthy human individuals. Sequenced by immunoSEQ multiplex PCR; TCRdb stores in-frame clones only, minus some. The sample has more than 2,000,000 clones, about 92% seen once. Sequencing was done on a sample of naive CD4+ T cells sorted from blood. Documented subset: CD45RA+ positively selected. The source is a man between 18 and 35 years old in good health.

V and J are TRBV10-3 and TRBJ2-5; possibly TRBD1 for D (5 bases). V lost 10 bases, J lost 0 bases, and 12 bases lay in between. Germline values: CDR1 ENHRY, CDR2 SYGVKD. This CDR3 has 13 residues. The CDR3 nucleotides read TGTGCCAGTAGGGGCAGCGACCAAGAGACCCAGTACTTC. It specifies CASRGSDQETQYF.

The rearrangement uses TRBV27 and TRBJ1-2; 7 bases are a match to TRBD1. Germline V CDR1 and CDR2: MNHEY, SMNVEV (reference sequence). This CDR3 region has 16 residues. With 8 bases clipped from V and 8 bases from J, the junction kept 20 bases outside the gene matches. The CDR3 is CASAPGPDTGVSGYTF. In DNA, the CDR3 is TGTGCCAGCGCTCCGGGACCCGATACAGGGGTAAGCGGCTACACCTTC.

With respect to this clone: This sample also contains other DNA sequences that code for the same CDR3. This rearrangement joins TRBV19 to TRBJ2-5; tentatively, D is TRBD1 or TRBD2 (5 bases each). The V end lost 1 base, the J end lost 5 bases, and 5 bases lay between the germline ends. The germline V gene has CDR1 LNHDA and CDR2 SQIVND (reference sequence). The CDR3 totals 12 residues. The DNA for the CDR3 is TGTGCCAGTAGTATAGGGGGGGAGACCCAGTACTTC. It codes for CASSIGGETQYF.

This rearrangement joins TRBV25-1 to TRBJ1-2; the match to TRBD1 covers 12 bases. Trimming took 3 bases from V and 7 from J; bases not matched to a gene: 3. Germline V gene sequence: CDR1 MGHDK, CDR2 SYGVNS. The CDR3 totals 14 residues. CDR3 in DNA: TGTGCCAGCAGTGAGGGACAGGGGGCTGGTGGCTACACCTTC. Translated: CASSEGQGAGGYTF.

The chain joins TRBV7-2 to TRBJ2-1; no clear D. Germline lookup yields CDR1 SGHTA and CDR2 FQGNSA. Trimming cost V 5 bases and J 8 bases, with 10 bases left between them. The CDR3 is made up of 12 amino acids. The CDR3 reads CASSRRLDEQFF. DNA for the CDR3: TGTGCCAGCAGCCGAAGGCTGGATGAGCAGTTCTTC. The variable domain in full, completed from reference TRBV7-2 and TRBJ2-1, reads GAGVSQSPSNKVTEKGKDVELRCDPISGHTALYWYRQSLGQGLEFLIYFQGNSAPDKSGLPSDRFSAERTGGSVSTLTIQRTQQEDSAVYLCASSRRLDEQFFGPGTRLTVL.

This clone was recorded once. This sequence joins TRBV19 and TRBJ2-3; 9 bases are a match to TRBD1. The CDR3 contains 15 residues. V gave up 6 bases and J gave up 3 bases; unmatched junction bases: 7. The germline V gene has CDR1 LNHDA and CDR2 SQIVND (reference sequence). CDR3 bases: TGTGCCAGTAGCCCAACCGGGACAGGGACAGATACGCAGTATTTT. It translates to CASSPTGTGTDTQYF.

The chain has TRBV19 and TRBJ2-3, with TRBD2 identical over 13 bases. The ends lost 5 bases at V and 1 base at J; junction bases unmatched: 15. The CDR3 spans 20 residues. Germline V gene sequence: CDR1 LNHDA, CDR2 SQIVND (reference sequence). For the CDR3, the DNA is TGTGCCAGTAGTCCCGGGCCCACTAGCGGGAGGGCCCGGGGCACAGATACGCAGTATTTT. As protein: CASSPGPTSGRARGTDTQYF.

The rearrangement uses TRBV6-5 and TRBJ2-1; 9 bases match TRBD2. The J segment lost 15 bases and the V segment lost 4 bases, leaving 16 bases of the junction unmatched. CDR1 is MNHEY, CDR2 SVGAGI, per germline. CDR3 length: 15 amino acids. This chain's CDR3 is CASSSISSGSSGRFF. For the CDR3, the DNA is TGTGCCAGCAGTTCGATCAGTAGCGGGAGTTCGGGGAGGTTCTTC.

Concerning this clone: Other nucleotide sequences from this sample produce the same CDR3. CDR3 amino acids: CASSLNRGTEAFF. The CDR3 DNA is TGTGCCAGCTCCCTCAACAGGGGCACTGAAGCTTTCTTT. The chain couples TRBV18 to TRBJ1-1, with TRBD1 matching 7 bases. V gave up 6 bases and J gave up 4 bases; unmatched junction bases: 5. This CDR3 has 13 residues. The germline V gene has CDR1 KGHSH and CDR2 LQKENI.

The chain has TRBV27 and TRBJ2-1; 7 bases match TRBD2. This CDR3 spans 15 amino acids. Germline trimming cut 6 bases from V and 7 bases from J; bases unmatched to any gene: 12. Germline-derived CDR1 and CDR2 are MNHEY and SMNVEV (reference sequence). CDR3 sequence reads: CASSLSGGRGNEQFF. The CDR3 DNA is TGTGCCAGCAGCCTTAGCGGTGGGAGGGGAAATGAGCAGTTCTTC.

The chain uses TRBV7-3 and TRBJ2-3; D remains unclear. Germline values: CDR1 SGHTA, CDR2 FQGTGA. CDR3 length: 13 residues. The V and J ends lost 5 bases and 2 bases respectively, with 8 bases between them. The CDR3: CASSVVFTDTQYF. CDR3 DNA: TGTGCCAGCAGCGTCGTATTCACAGATACGCAGTATTTT.

The chain links TRBV7-3 to TRBJ1-6, with 9 bases lining up with TRBD1. The CDR3 runs to 15 residues. Germline trimming cut 1 base from V and 6 bases from J; bases unmatched to any gene: 1. The germline V gene has CDR1 SGHTA and CDR2 FQGTGA. The CDR3 sequence is CASSLRGQGNSPLHF. CDR3 nucleotide sequence: TGTGCCAGCAGCTTAAGGGGACAGGGTAATTCACCCCTCCACTTT. The entire variable domain, with the rest obtained from reference TRBV7-3 and TRBJ1-6, is as follows: GAGVSQTPSNKVTEKGKYVELRCDPISGHTALYWYRQSLGQGPEFLIYFQGTGAADDSGLPNDRFFAVRPEGSVSTLKIQRTERGDSAVYLCASSLRGQGNSPLHFGNGTRLTVT.

This clone was picked up one time. The chain has TRBV2 and TRBJ1-4; 9 bases align to TRBD1. The V gene end was trimmed by 3 bases and the J gene end by 7 bases; junction bases not matched to a gene: 6. The CDR3 runs 15 residues. Per the germline V gene, CDR1 is SNHLY and CDR2 is FYNNEI. The CDR3 reads CASSEGDRDSEKLFF. The CDR3 DNA is TGTGCCAGCAGTGAGGGGGACAGGGATAGTGAAAAACTGTTTTTT.

The J gene is TRBJ2-5, the V gene TRBV2; possibly TRBD1 for D (6 bases). The J call may be in error: the DNA end matches TRBJ2-7 better. The CDR3 has 12 amino acids. CDR1 is SNHLY, CDR2 FYNNEI, per germline. CDR3: CAGGPQGYEQYF. CDR3 nucleotides: TGTGCCGGGGGCCCCCAGGGGTACGAGCAGTACTTC.

Note on this clone: The same CDR3 arises from other DNA sequences in this sample as well. The chain links TRBV19 to TRBJ2-7; tentative D call: TRBD1 (6 bases). V dropped 4 bases and J dropped 1 base, with 8 bases sitting between them. The CDR3 consists of 13 residues. Germline V gene lookup returns CDR1 LNHDA and CDR2 SQIVND (reference sequence). CDR3 sequence: CASSTDSSYEQYF. DNA for the CDR3: TGTGCCAGTAGTACGGACAGTTCCTACGAGCAGTACTTC.

This clone was seen once. The rearrangement uses TRBV15 and TRBJ2-4; D possibly matches TRBD1 or TRBD2 (6 bases each). CDR3 length: 16 amino acids. The V end was cut by 3 bases, the J end by 2 bases, with 14 bases between. CDR1 and CDR2 from the germline V gene are LNHNV and YYDKDF (reference sequence). The CDR3 DNA reads TGTGCCACCAGCAGCGGGGGCGCGGGGACCAAAAACATTCAGTACTTC. Residues: CATSSGGAGTKNIQYF.

This chain joins TRBV7-2 and TRBJ2-7, with D unclear. The CDR3 runs 15 residues. CDR1 and CDR2 (germline): SGHTA, FQGNSA. V lost 1 base, J lost 0 bases, and 10 bases lay in between. DNA for the CDR3: TGTGCCAGCAGCTTAGGGGTTACGGGCTCCTACGAGCAGTACTTC. Translation: CASSLGVTGSYEQYF.

As regards this clone: Other DNA sequences in this sample translate to the same CDR3. J is TRBJ1-5 and V is TRBV28; D call uncertain. Per germline, CDR1 MDHEN and CDR2 SYDVKM. The CDR3 contains 14 residues. Between the trimmed V and J ends, which lost 7 bases and 1 base, there was a span of 11 bases. CDR3 sequence: CASTLGGSNQPQHF. The DNA for the CDR3 is TGTGCCAGCACCCTAGGCGGAAGCAATCAGCCCCAGCATTTT.

This chain joins TRBV11-2 and TRBJ2-3, with 9 positions matching TRBD1. Unmatched junction bases numbered 0, after V lost 1 base and J lost 1 base. Germline V gene data show CDR1 as SGHAT and CDR2 as FQNNGV. The CDR3 contains 15 residues. Written as DNA, the CDR3 is TGTGCCAGCAGCTTAGGACAGGGGGGCACAGATACGCAGTATTTT. This encodes CASSLGQGGTDTQYF. The full variable domain, its missing parts supplied by reference TRBV11-2 and TRBJ2-3, is EAGVAQSPRYKIIEKRQSVAFWCNPISGHATLYWYQQILGQGPKLLIQFQNNGVVDDSQLPKDRFSAERLKGVDSTLKIQPAKLEDSAVYLCASSLGQGGTDTQYFGPGTRLTVL.

The chain joins TRBV6-4 to TRBJ2-7; D is ambiguous. CDR1 and CDR2 (germline): MRHNA, SNTAGT. The ends were cut back, 0 bases at V and 7 bases at J, with 16 bases in the middle. The CDR3 covers 15 residues. CDR3 in amino acids: CASSDSRLASLEQYF. The CDR3 DNA sequence: TGTGCCAGCAGTGACTCTCGGTTAGCTTCCCTGGAGCAGTACTTC.

The V gene is TRBV4-1, the J gene TRBJ1-1; 8 bases agree with TRBD1. The CDR3 extends over 15 amino acids. J lost 8 bases, V lost 4 bases, and 12 bases had no gene match. The V gene's germline CDR1 is MGHRA and CDR2 YSYEKL. The CDR3 DNA reads TGCGCCAGCAGCCCATTCCCGAGACAGGGGCCGGAAGCTTTCTTT. Its translation is CASSPFPRQGPEAFF.

The CDR3 DNA sequence: TGCGCCAGCAGCCAGACTCCCTCCTACAATGAGCAGTTCTTC. Its protein is CASSQTPSYNEQFF. This chain joins TRBV5-1 and TRBJ2-1; D is unresolved. Deletions cut 4 bases from V and 0 bases from J, with 8 bases between. This CDR3 has 14 amino acids. In germline, CDR1 is SGHRS, CDR2 YFSETQ.

The chain couples TRBV7-2 to TRBJ1-1; tentative D call: TRBD1 (5 bases). Deletions cut 5 bases from V and 5 bases from J, with 18 bases between. CDR1 and CDR2 from the germline V gene are SGHTA and FQGNSA. This CDR3 is built from 15 residues. The CDR3 DNA follows: TGTGCCAGCAGCGATAGGGTCTGGGGGAGGACTGAAGCTTTCTTT. Translated: CASSDRVWGRTEAFF.

The V gene is TRBV30, the J gene TRBJ2-2; D is undetermined. The CDR3 runs 13 residues. The germline V gene has CDR1 GTSNPN and CDR2 SVGIG (reference sequence). V lost 0 bases to trimming and J lost 4 bases, with 6 bases between them. The CDR3 protein is CAWSVHSTGELFF. CDR3 nucleotide sequence: TGTGCCTGGAGTGTACACAGCACCGGGGAGCTGTTTTTT.

The chain carries TRBV30 and TRBJ2-5; TRBD1 aligns across 10 bases. The assigned J gene may be wrong: the sequence end matches TRBJ2-7 better. Germline assignment: CDR1 GTSNPN and CDR2 SVGIG (reference sequence). This CDR3 is built from 14 residues. As DNA, the CDR3 is TGTGCCTGGAGTGCCGGGACAGGGGACTACGAGCAGTACTTC. Protein sequence: CAWSAGTGDYEQYF.

The chain recombines TRBV27 with TRBJ1-2, with D maybe TRBD1 (6 bases). Germline lookup yields CDR1 MNHEY and CDR2 SMNVEV (reference sequence). This CDR3 comprises 15 residues. The V end was cut by 6 bases, the J end by 2 bases, with 16 bases between. CDR3 nucleotide sequence: TGTGCCAGCAGCCGAATAACAGGGCTCAACTATGGCTACACCTTC. Translated: CASSRITGLNYGYTF.

The chain combines TRBV5-1 with TRBJ2-1; possibly TRBD2 for D (5 bases). The germline gives CDR1 SGHRS, CDR2 YFSETQ. The CDR3 spans 15 residues. V lost 4 bases and J lost 4, with 15 bases in between. CDR3 sequence: CASSLGSTGYNEQFF. CDR3 nucleotides: TGCGCCAGCAGCCTTGGGTCGACGGGGTACAATGAGCAGTTCTTC.

The V call is TRBV5-5, the J call TRBJ2-7, with 8 bases matching TRBD1. The CDR3 loop spans 16 amino acids. With 2 bases clipped from V and 0 bases from J, the junction kept 7 bases outside the gene matches. Germline-derived CDR1 and CDR2 are SGHKS and YYEKEE (reference sequence). For the CDR3, the DNA is TGTGCCAGCAGCTTCACACAGGGGGTTAGCTCCTACGAGCAGTACTTC. Its protein is CASSFTQGVSSYEQYF.